This note documents a single T cell receptor beta chain sequence. The data were produced by immunoSEQ multiplex PCR, yet TCRdb's version contains in-frame clones alone and is incomplete. The data contain just over 300,000 clones, just under 90% of them seen just once; the ten biggest clones take up over 1.5%. These data originate in a study of blood T cell repertoires in COVID-19. Study details: Sites across the United States, Italy and Spain contributed samples from acute and convalescent COVID-19. PBMCs, B-cell-depleted T cells, or T cells were the source of the cDNA or gDNA that made up the material.

The germline gives CDR1 SGDLS, CDR2 YYNGEE. This CDR3 region has 13 residues. V lost 0 bases to trimming and J lost 7 bases, with 9 bases between them. Patients at the Seattle site were enrolled during active infection and followed longitudinally. The genes are TRBV9 and TRBJ2-3, with D tentatively TRBD2 (5 bases). The sequence was collected from a woman aged 25 to 39 with COVID-19, enrolled during active disease. Sequencing input: peripheral blood. CDR3 in amino acids: CASSVEGSHTQYF. As DNA, the CDR3 is TGTGCCAGCAGCGTAGAAGGGAGTCATACGCAGTATTTT.